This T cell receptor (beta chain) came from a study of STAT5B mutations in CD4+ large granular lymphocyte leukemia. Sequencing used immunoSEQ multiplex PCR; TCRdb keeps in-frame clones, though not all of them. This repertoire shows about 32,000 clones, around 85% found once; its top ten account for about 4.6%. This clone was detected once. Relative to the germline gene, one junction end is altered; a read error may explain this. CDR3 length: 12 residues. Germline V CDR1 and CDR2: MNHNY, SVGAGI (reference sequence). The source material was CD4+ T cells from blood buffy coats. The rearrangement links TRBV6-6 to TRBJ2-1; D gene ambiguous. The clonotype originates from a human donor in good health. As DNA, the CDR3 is TGTGCCGGCAGAGGAACCGGCAATGAGCAGTTCTTC. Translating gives CAGRGTGNEQFF.